A selection of T cell receptor beta chains follows, all from one sample in a study of control samples from healthy donors and cancer patients. The data were produced by immunoSEQ multiplex PCR, yet TCRdb's version contains in-frame clones alone and is incomplete. The sample records roughly 400,000 clones, 75% to 95% being singletons. The sample comprised PBMCs. The receptor set was obtained from a man aged 35-49 years with head and neck cancer. Each CDR3 is given without its conserved first and last residue. Fields, in order: CDR3 protein, J gene, V gene.

cdr3_aa: ASSPRAEYVKETQY
j_call: TRBJ2-5
v_call: TRBV18

cdr3_aa: ASVSSGNTIY
j_call: TRBJ1-3
v_call: TRBV6-5

cdr3_aa: ASSSTRQRAYEQY
j_call: TRBJ2-7
v_call: TRBV6-5

cdr3_aa: AWEPTSRSEKLF
j_call: TRBJ1-4
v_call: TRBV30

cdr3_aa: ASSFGQSYEQY
j_call: TRBJ2-7
v_call: TRBV7-8

cdr3_aa: ASSLKGNSPLH
j_call: TRBJ1-6
v_call: TRBV7-2

cdr3_aa: AWSVWRGARTGELF
j_call: TRBJ2-2
v_call: TRBV30

cdr3_aa: SAETWQDGSGANVLT
j_call: TRBJ2-6
v_call: TRBV29-1

cdr3_aa: ASRETGGDYEQY
j_call: TRBJ2-7
v_call: TRBV19

cdr3_aa: ASSLGTGETQY
j_call: TRBJ2-5
v_call: TRBV7-2

cdr3_aa: ASSQDWAGLTSTNEKLF
j_call: TRBJ1-4
v_call: TRBV4-3

cdr3_aa: ASNKGSTYEQY
j_call: TRBJ2-7
v_call: TRBV11-1

cdr3_aa: ASSLRDPRNTDTQY
j_call: TRBJ2-3
v_call: TRBV7-2

cdr3_aa: ASSWTSGNYEQY
j_call: TRBJ2-7
v_call: TRBV11-1

cdr3_aa: ASSQGPRGSILNTEAF
j_call: TRBJ1-1
v_call: TRBV3-1/TRBV3-2

cdr3_aa: ASSFQHENSGANVLT
j_call: TRBJ2-6
v_call: TRBV7-2

cdr3_aa: ASSYGVAGEETQY
j_call: TRBJ2-5
v_call: TRBV6-5

cdr3_aa: ASSPGPKYEQY
j_call: TRBJ2-7
v_call: TRBV18

cdr3_aa: ASGQGAAEAF
j_call: TRBJ1-1
v_call: TRBV7-3

cdr3_aa: ASSMDGNQPQH
j_call: TRBJ1-5
v_call: TRBV4-1

cdr3_aa: ASSYGQTGSYNEQF
j_call: TRBJ2-1
v_call: TRBV3-1/TRBV3-2

cdr3_aa: ASSVTGRTNEKLF
j_call: TRBJ1-4
v_call: TRBV5-1

cdr3_aa: ASSKGNEQF
j_call: TRBJ2-1
v_call: TRBV12-3/TRBV12-4

cdr3_aa: ASIGTGFTDTQY
j_call: TRBJ2-3
v_call: TRBV28

cdr3_aa: ASSGSQNREGNTEAF
j_call: TRBJ1-1
v_call: TRBV9

cdr3_aa: ASSERGRAYEQY
j_call: TRBJ2-7
v_call: TRBV2

cdr3_aa: ASSIWADTGELF
j_call: TRBJ2-2
v_call: TRBV19

cdr3_aa: SVYLQGNEKLF
j_call: TRBJ1-4
v_call: TRBV29-1

cdr3_aa: ASNDANYEQY
j_call: TRBJ2-7
v_call: TRBV19

cdr3_aa: ASSTLYGQRGNTEAF
j_call: TRBJ1-1
v_call: TRBV19

cdr3_aa: ASSQLILGTDTQY
j_call: TRBJ2-3
v_call: TRBV14

cdr3_aa: ASSSFETDTQY
j_call: TRBJ2-3
v_call: TRBV7-3

cdr3_aa: AWSVRGGGAGELF
j_call: TRBJ2-2
v_call: TRBV30

cdr3_aa: AISESLREETQY
j_call: TRBJ2-5
v_call: TRBV10-3